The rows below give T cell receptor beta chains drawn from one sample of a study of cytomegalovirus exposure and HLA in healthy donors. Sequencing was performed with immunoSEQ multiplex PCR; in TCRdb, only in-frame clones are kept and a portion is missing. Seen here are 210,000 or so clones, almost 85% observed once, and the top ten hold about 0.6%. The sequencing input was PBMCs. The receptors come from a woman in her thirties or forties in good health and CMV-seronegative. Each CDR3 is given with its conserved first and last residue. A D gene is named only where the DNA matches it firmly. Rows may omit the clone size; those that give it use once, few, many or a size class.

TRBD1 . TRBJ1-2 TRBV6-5 CASSYSVTGAYGYTF TGTGCCAGCAGTTACTCAGTGACAGGGGCCTATGGCTACACCTTC
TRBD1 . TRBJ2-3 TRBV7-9 CASSYRQGSTDTQYF TGTGCCAGCAGCTACCGACAGGGAAGCACAGATACGCAGTATTTT
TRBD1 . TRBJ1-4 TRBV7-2 CASSRQGTYEKLFF TGTGCCAGCAGCCGACAGGGGACCTATGAAAAACTGTTTTTT
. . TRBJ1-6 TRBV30 CAWSAGGWSPLHF TGTGCCTGGAGTGCCGGCGGCTGGTCACCCCTCCACTTT
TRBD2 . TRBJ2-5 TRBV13 CASSSTSGYQETQYF TGTGCCAGCAGCTCGACTAGCGGGTACCAAGAGACCCAGTACTTC
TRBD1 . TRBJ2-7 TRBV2 CASSDRGQISYEQYF TGTGCCAGCAGTGATAGGGGACAGATCTCCTACGAGCAGTACTTC
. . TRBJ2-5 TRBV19 CASSSDSFKTQYF TGTGCCAGTAGTAGCGACAGTTTCAAGACCCAGTACTTC
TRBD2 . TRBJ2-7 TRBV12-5 CASGFGLAGATF TGTGCTAGTGGTTTCGGACTAGCGGGGGCCACCTTC
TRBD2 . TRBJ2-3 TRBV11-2 CASSSGLVTDTQYF TGTGCCAGCAGCTCTGGACTAGTCACAGATACGCAGTATTTT
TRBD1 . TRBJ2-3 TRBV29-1 CSVRDRGITDTQYF TGCAGCGTACGGGACAGGGGTATCACAGATACGCAGTATTTT
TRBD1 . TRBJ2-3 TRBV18 CASSPGQATTHHTQYF TGTGCCAGCTCACCAGGACAGGCCACCACACACCATACGCAGTATTTT
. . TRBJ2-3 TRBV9 CASSVSGSTDTQYF TGTGCCAGCAGCGTAAGCGGAAGCACAGATACGCAGTATTTT
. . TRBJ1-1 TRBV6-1 CASSTETNTEAFF TGTGCCAGCTCGACAGAGACGAACACTGAAGCTTTCTTT
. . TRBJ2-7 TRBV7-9 CASSNTGSDEQYF TGTGCCAGCAGCAATACAGGGTCCGACGAGCAGTACTTC
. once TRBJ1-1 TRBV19 CASSIGAGYDPEAFF TGTGCCAGTAGTATAGGTGCCGGGTACGATCCTGAAGCTTTCTTT
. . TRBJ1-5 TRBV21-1 CASSKLRGLKPQHF TGTGCCAGCAGCAAATTGAGGGGGCTGAAGCCCCAGCATTTT
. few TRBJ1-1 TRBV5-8 CASSLWREAFF TGTGCCAGCAGCTTGTGGAGGGAAGCTTTCTTT
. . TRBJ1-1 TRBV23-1 CASSSRMNTEAFF TGCGCCAGCAGCTCCAGGATGAACACTGAAGCTTTCTTT
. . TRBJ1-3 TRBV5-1 CASSLGALQDTIYF TGCGCCAGCAGCTTGGGGGCACTCCAGGACACCATATATTTT
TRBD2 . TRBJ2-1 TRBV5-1 CASSLTSGGALEQFF TGCGCCAGCAGCCTGACTAGCGGGGGGGCATTAGAGCAGTTCTTC
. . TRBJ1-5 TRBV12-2 CASRSRTGDSRFSYSNQPQHF TGTGCAAGTCGCTCAAGAACGGGGGATAGTCGATTCTCATATAGCAATCAGCCCCAGCATTTT
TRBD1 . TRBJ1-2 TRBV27 CASSPDRGPSFYGYTF TGTGCCAGCAGTCCCGACAGGGGGCCTTCTTTTTATGGCTACACCTTC
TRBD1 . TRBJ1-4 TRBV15 CATQDRAEQGKLFF TGTGCCACCCAAGACAGGGCAGAGCAGGGAAAACTGTTTTTT
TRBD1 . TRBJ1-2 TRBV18 CASSPTQGSYGYTF TGTGCCAGCTCACCAACACAGGGGTCATATGGCTACACCTTC
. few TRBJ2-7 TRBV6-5 CASSYLPGNSYEQYF TGTGCCAGCAGTTACTTACCAGGGAACTCCTACGAGCAGTACTTC
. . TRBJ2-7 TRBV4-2 CASSLEREPTYEQYF TGTGCCAGCAGCCTTGAGAGGGAACCCACCTACGAGCAGTACTTC
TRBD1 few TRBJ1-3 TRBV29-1 CSVVGGQGGNTIYF TGCAGCGTTGTTGGCGGACAGGGAGGAAACACCATATATTTT
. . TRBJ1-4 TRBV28 CASSLTGKGREKLFF TGTGCCAGCAGTTTGACAGGAAAAGGGAGAGAAAAACTGTTTTTT
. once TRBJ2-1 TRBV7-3 CASSLRGRNEQFF TGTGCCAGCAGCTTAAGGGGGCGGAATGAGCAGTTCTTC
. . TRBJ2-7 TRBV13 CASRKHGAGEQYF TGTGCCAGCCGAAAACACGGAGCGGGCGAGCAGTACTTC
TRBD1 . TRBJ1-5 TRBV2 CASSRFGQGGQPQHF TGTGCCAGCAGTAGATTCGGACAGGGTGGCCAGCCCCAGCATTTT
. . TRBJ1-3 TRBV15 CATSRDPGSGNTIYF TGTGCCACCAGCAGAGACCCGGGCTCTGGAAACACCATATATTTT
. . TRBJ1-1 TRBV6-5 CASRAGTEAFF TGTGCCAGCCGGGCGGGGACTGAAGCTTTCTTT
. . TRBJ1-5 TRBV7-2 CASGGSQPQHF TGTGCCAGCGGTGGGAGTCAGCCCCAGCATTTT
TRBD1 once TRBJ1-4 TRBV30 CAWNNQGGPDEKLFF TGTGCCTGGAACAACCAAGGGGGCCCGGATGAAAAACTGTTTTTT